Included here is one T cell receptor (beta chain) sequence, with context. Antigen unknown. Amplification used 60 Vbeta primers and 13 Jbeta primers. Assay: immunoSEQ multiplex PCR; the TCRdb copy retains only in-frame clones and omits some. The profile covers about 100,000 clones, with roughly 80% appearing a single time and roughly 7% taken by the ten largest. This entry comes from a study of cytomegalovirus exposure and HLA in healthy donors. Study-wide results and limits: The records held CMV serostatus as the only immune exposure information.

Germline V gene data show CDR1 as SGHAT and CDR2 as FQNNGV. Trimming stripped 0 bases from V and 0 bases from J, with 11 bases between. The CDR3 covers 16 residues. The receptor was isolated from a man between 35 and 55 years old in good health and CMV-seropositive. Material for sequencing was PBMCs. This sequence joins TRBV11-2 and TRBJ1-2; unclear D gene. CDR3 DNA sequence: TGTGCCAGCAGCTTAGAAGGAGGGAGAGCTAACTATGGCTACACCTTC. Its translation: CASSLEGGRANYGYTF.